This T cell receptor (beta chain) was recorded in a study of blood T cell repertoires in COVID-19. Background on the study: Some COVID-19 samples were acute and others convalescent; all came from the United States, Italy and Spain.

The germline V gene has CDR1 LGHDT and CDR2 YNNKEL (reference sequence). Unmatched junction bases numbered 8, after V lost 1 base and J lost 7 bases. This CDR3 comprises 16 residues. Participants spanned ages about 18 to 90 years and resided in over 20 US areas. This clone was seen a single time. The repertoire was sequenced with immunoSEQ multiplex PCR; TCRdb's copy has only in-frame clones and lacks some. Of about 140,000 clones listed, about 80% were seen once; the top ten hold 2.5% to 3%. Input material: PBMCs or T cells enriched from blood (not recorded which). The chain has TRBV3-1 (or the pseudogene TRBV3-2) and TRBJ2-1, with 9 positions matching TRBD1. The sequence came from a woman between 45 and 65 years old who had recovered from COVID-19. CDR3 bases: TGTGCCAGCAGCCAAGTTACCGGGACAGGGATAAATGAGCAGTTCTTC. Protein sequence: CASSQVTGTGINEQFF.